The entry below describes one TCR beta chain. Its cognate antigen is unknown. Noted time point: blood 2 weeks post-SBRT. Stated treatment: 15 Gy SBRT to primary tumor, nephrectomy 4 weeks later. Blood was sampled at baseline, 2 weeks and 4 weeks after SBRT. Germline CDR1 and CDR2: WNHNN and SYGVQD (reference sequence). This CDR3 is 13 amino acids long. Deletions cut 8 bases from V and 2 bases from J, with 13 bases between. This record belongs to a study of radiation and T cells in renal cell carcinoma. Overall study findings and caveats: Top tumor clonotypes rose in blood 2 weeks post-radiation, then contracted. Baseline intratumoral clonotype presence is unknown without pretreatment biopsies.

The data were produced by immunoSEQ multiplex PCR, yet TCRdb's version contains in-frame clones alone and is incomplete. The sample consists of tens of thousands of clones, 86% of them appearing once. The chain has TRBV10-1 and TRBJ2-7; D possibly corresponds to TRBD2 (5 bases). The source is a woman between 45 and 60 years old with renal cell carcinoma. This specimen was blood, taken from a patient whose treatment included radiotherapy and nephrectomy. The CDR3 spells CASGESGAYEQYF. The CDR3 coding sequence is TGCGCCAGCGGGGAATCCGGGGCCTACGAGCAGTACTTC.